One sample yielded the 5 T cell receptor beta chains listed below, sequenced in a study of lymphopenia after photon versus proton radiotherapy. Here immunoSEQ multiplex PCR was the method, and the copy in TCRdb shows in-frame clones only, minus some. The table lists around 66,000 clones, around 86% of them singletons. The sample consisted of peripheral blood, taken from a patient treated with photon-based radiotherapy. The origin of the receptors is a man aged 35 to 55 with gastric cancer.

The chain employs TRBV5-4 and TRBJ2-7; tentatively, D is TRBD1 or TRBD2 (5 bases each). V lost 5 bases to trimming and J lost 6 bases, with 15 bases between them. The CDR3 is made up of 13 amino acids. Germline V CDR1 and CDR2: SGHNT, YYREEE (reference sequence). The CDR3 region has the DNA TGTGCCAGCAGTTCCGGGACGTCTAGCGAGCAGTACTTC. It specifies CASSSGTSSEQYF.

The rearrangement links TRBV14 to TRBJ1-2; D might be TRBD1 (6 bases). Germline CDR1 is SGHDN and CDR2 is FVKESK. The CDR3 sequence is 13 residues long. V was cut by 4 bases and J by 4 bases, with 10 bases left in between. The CDR3 is CASSPTGFYGYTF. CDR3 nucleotides: TGTGCCAGCAGCCCCACAGGGTTCTATGGCTACACCTTC.

The rearrangement uses TRBV6-5 and TRBJ2-1; D gene ambiguous. Germline loops: CDR1 MNHEY, CDR2 SVGAGI. Trimming pared 0 bases from V and 9 bases from J, leaving 9 bases between. The CDR3 loop spans 13 amino acids. DNA of the CDR3: TGTGCCAGCAGTTACTCGACGTATAGTGAGCAGTTCTTC. Translating gives CASSYSTYSEQFF.

This sequence joins TRBV5-5 and TRBJ2-2; D is possibly TRBD1 (6 bases). CDR1 is SGHKS and CDR2 is YYEKEE in the germline V gene (reference sequence). The CDR3 is made up of 16 amino acids. V lost 4 bases and J 4 bases, leaving 17 bases between the germline ends. This CDR3 is CASSTRQAPTTGELFF. The CDR3, as DNA: TGTGCCAGCAGCACCCGACAGGCACCCACCACCGGGGAGCTGTTTTTT.

The gene calls are TRBV4-1 and TRBJ1-3; 9 bases are shared with TRBD1. This CDR3 has 22 residues. CDR1 is MGHRA, CDR2 YSYEKL, per germline. Trimming removed 5 bases from V and 2 bases from J; junction bases left unmatched: 25. Written as DNA, the CDR3 is TGCGCCAGCAGCAGCGGGGGACAGGGACGTGGGTATTCCAGGAGAGCTGGAAACACCATATATTTT. Translating gives CASSSGGQGRGYSRRAGNTIYF.